Presented here are 22 T cell receptor beta chains from one specimen sequenced in a study of PD-1 blockade in classical Hodgkin lymphoma. This table comes from immunoSEQ multiplex PCR, and its TCRdb copy is limited to in-frame clones, with some not included. The sample has around 14,000 clones, about 78% seen once. Each patient experienced a relapse that followed autologous stem cell transplantation, and brentuximab vedotin exposure varied. Sequenced material: peripheral blood mononuclear cells (PBMCs), taken before the second cycle of nivolumab. Source of these receptors: a human donor with classical Hodgkin lymphoma.

The chain recombines TRBV7-8 with TRBJ2-2; D ambiguous. There are 15 residues in the CDR3. CDR1 and CDR2 (germline): SGHVS, FQNEAQ. Trimming pared 1 base from V and 4 bases from J, leaving 10 bases between. The CDR3 region has the DNA TGTGCCAGCAGCTTAGGTACCTCGAGCACCGGGGAGCTGTTTTTT. As protein: CASSLGTSSTGELFF.

The rearrangement uses TRBV28 and TRBJ2-7, with 10 bases aligning to TRBD1. V was clipped by 7 bases and J by 6 bases; unmatched bases: 12. From germline, CDR1 is MDHEN and CDR2 SYDVKM. CDR3 length equals 15 residues. The CDR3 is CASNLSRDRGGEQYF. DNA for the CDR3: TGTGCCAGCAACCTATCCCGGGACAGGGGAGGCGAGCAGTACTTC.

The gene calls are TRBV4-3 and TRBJ1-2, with D tentatively TRBD1 (5 bases). The germline gives CDR1 LGHNA, CDR2 YSLEER. The CDR3 spans 15 residues. The ends were cut back, 2 bases at V and 1 base at J, with 11 bases in the middle. The CDR3 is CASSQNPTVNYGYTF. The CDR3 nucleotides read TGCGCCAGCAGCCAAAACCCGACAGTTAACTATGGCTACACCTTC.

This chain uses TRBV2 with TRBJ2-7; D unclear. The germline V gene encodes CDR1 SNHLY and CDR2 FYNNEI. The length of the CDR3 is 11 residues. Trimming cost V 7 bases and J 2 bases, with 6 bases left between them. The CDR3 reads CASTKAYEQYF. The CDR3 DNA reads TGTGCCAGCACCAAGGCCTACGAGCAGTACTTC. The full variable domain, with the rest looked up from reference TRBV2 and TRBJ2-7, is EPEVTQTPSHQVTQMGQEVILRCVPISNHLYFYWYRQILGQKVEFLVSFYNNEISEKSEIFDDQFSVERPDGSNFTLKIRSTKLEDSAMYFCASTKAYEQYFGPGTRLTVT.

This clone has just a few counts. J is TRBJ2-5 and V is TRBV5-1, with D hard to call. Germline CDR1 is SGHRS and CDR2 is YFSETQ. The ends were cut back, 4 bases at V and 2 bases at J, with 15 bases in the middle. This CDR3 comprises 15 residues. The CDR3: CASSPVVGRQETQYF. DNA for the CDR3: TGCGCCAGCAGCCCCGTCGTGGGTAGACAAGAGACCCAGTACTTC.

A single count supports this clone. This chain connects TRBV4-2 to TRBJ2-5, with a possible D match to TRBD1 (6 bases). The CDR3 runs 16 residues. Germline V gene data show CDR1 as LGHNA and CDR2 as YNFKEQ. Deletions cut 1 base from V and 3 bases from J, with 15 bases between. Written as DNA, the CDR3 is TGTGCCAGCAGCCAAGGTCCCGTCAGGGGAGAAGAGACCCAGTACTTC. Amino acids: CASSQGPVRGEETQYF.

This clone appeared a few times. The chain carries TRBV7-2 and TRBJ1-1; a possible D gene is TRBD1 (5 bases). The germline CDR1 and CDR2 sequences are SGHTA and FQGNSA. V was trimmed by 2 bases and J by 4 bases, leaving 14 bases between them. The CDR3 runs to 15 residues. The CDR3 DNA is TGTGCCAGCAGCTTAAATTGGGGGAAGGGCACTGAAGCTTTCTTT. It specifies CASSLNWGKGTEAFF.

The sample holds a few counts of this clone. V usage is TRBV6-5 and J usage is TRBJ2-1; TRBD2 aligns across 11 bases. The V segment lost 4 bases and the J segment 7 bases; nucleotides outside the gene matches: 6. Per the germline V gene, CDR1 is MNHEY and CDR2 is SVGAGI. The CDR3 spans 15 residues. The CDR3 DNA is TGTGCCAGCAGTTTTAGCGGGGGGGCAGGGAATGAGCAGTTCTTC. Its translation is CASSFSGGAGNEQFF.

The genes are TRBV7-8 and TRBJ2-1; 9 bases match TRBD1. The CDR3 covers 16 residues. V shed 2 bases, J shed 3 bases, and the junction held 5 bases outside the gene matches. The germline CDR1 and CDR2 sequences are SGHVS and FQNEAQ. For the CDR3, the DNA is TGTGCCAGCAGCTTAAGTACAGGGGGCAACTACAATGAGCAGTTCTTC. The encoded protein is CASSLSTGGNYNEQFF.

This clone was recorded only once. The chain links TRBV2 to TRBJ2-3; D is perhaps TRBD2 (7 bases). V lost 7 bases and J lost 2, with 19 bases in between. This CDR3 is built from 16 residues. From germline, CDR1 is SNHLY and CDR2 FYNNEI. In DNA, the CDR3 is TGTGCCAGCAAAAGGGCGCGCGGGGGCAACACAGATACGCAGTATTTT. This codes for CASKRARGGNTDTQYF. The full variable domain, completed using reference TRBV2 and TRBJ2-3, is EPEVTQTPSHQVTQMGQEVILRCVPISNHLYFYWYRQILGQKVEFLVSFYNNEISEKSEIFDDQFSVERPDGSNFTLKIRSTKLEDSAMYFCASKRARGGNTDTQYFGPGTRLTVL.

V and J are TRBV18 and TRBJ2-2, with 12 bases matching TRBD1. The germline gives CDR1 KGHSH, CDR2 LQKENI. The CDR3 totals 17 residues. V lost 0 bases, J lost 2 bases, and 1 base stayed unmatched. As DNA, the CDR3 is TGTGCCAGCTCACCACCGGGACAGGGGGCTAACACCGGGGAGCTGTTTTTT. This encodes CASSPPGQGANTGELFF.

This chain joins TRBV7-2 and TRBJ1-1, with D tentatively TRBD1 (5 bases). The CDR3 loop spans 12 amino acids. Germline V gives CDR1 SGHTA, CDR2 FQGNSA. Trimming cost V 1 base and J 7 bases, with 7 bases left between them. The CDR3 region has the DNA TGTGCCAGCAGCTTAGGACAGTTTGAAGCTTTCTTT. It yields the protein CASSLGQFEAFF.

The chain has TRBV18 and TRBJ2-1; a possible D gene is TRBD2 (5 bases). Trimming took off 3 bases at V and 7 bases at J, with 13 bases between the two ends. Germline CDR1 and CDR2: KGHSH and LQKENI. The CDR3 extends over 14 amino acids. The CDR3 region has the DNA TGTGCCAGCTCACCTCCCGGGAATGTGAATGAGCAGTTCTTC. Translation gives CASSPPGNVNEQFF.

Written as DNA, the CDR3 is TGCGCCAGCAGCTCGTGGACAGGGGCAAGTTCACCCCTCCACTTT. Its protein is CASSSWTGASSPLHF. J is TRBJ1-6 and V is TRBV5-1; 9 nucleotides agree with TRBD1. Germline V CDR1 and CDR2: SGHRS, YFSETQ. V lost 3 bases and J lost 9; bases outside the gene matches: 7. The CDR3 has 15 amino acids.

The chain joins TRBV19 to TRBJ1-4, with 9 bases fitting TRBD1. The CDR3 runs 14 residues. The V gene end was trimmed by 4 bases and the J gene end by 6 bases; junction bases not matched to a gene: 3. In germline, CDR1 is LNHDA, CDR2 SQIVND (reference sequence). The CDR3 sequence: CASSTGTGYEKLFF. The CDR3 DNA is TGTGCCAGTAGTACCGGGACAGGGTATGAAAAACTGTTTTTT.

The rearrangement joins TRBV10-3 to TRBJ1-3; 10 bases line up with TRBD1. From germline, CDR1 is ENHRY and CDR2 SYGVKD. The CDR3 loop spans 14 amino acids. The J segment lost 0 bases and the V segment lost 11 bases, leaving 4 bases of the junction unmatched. The DNA for the CDR3 is TGTGCCGCGGGACAGGGGAGCTCTGGAAACACCATATATTTT. Translation: CAAGQGSSGNTIYF.

The chain uses TRBV27 and TRBJ2-1; D call uncertain. The length of the CDR3 is 13 residues. V was trimmed by 7 bases and J by 5 bases, leaving 12 bases between them. Germline lookup yields CDR1 MNHEY and CDR2 SMNVEV (reference sequence). The CDR3: CASKVGNNNEQFF. The CDR3 nucleotides are TGTGCCAGCAAGGTGGGCAACAACAATGAGCAGTTCTTC.

V and J are TRBV4-2 and TRBJ2-3, with a possible D match to TRBD2 (5 bases). CDR1 is LGHNA and CDR2 is YNFKEQ in the germline V gene. Deletions cut 3 bases from V and 0 bases from J, with 19 bases between. The CDR3 totals 18 residues. The DNA of the CDR3 is TGTGCCAGCAGCCACGAATCTCGGGGTTCCGCTAGCACAGATACGCAGTATTTT. It encodes CASSHESRGSASTDTQYF.

The V and J genes are TRBV19 and TRBJ1-2; possibly TRBD1 for D (5 bases). The V and J ends lost 5 bases and 4 bases respectively, with 11 bases between them. The germline V gene encodes CDR1 LNHDA and CDR2 SQIVND (reference sequence). This CDR3 has 13 residues. The DNA of the CDR3 is TGTGCCAGTAGTTCAGGGTATGGCTATGGCTACACCTTC. As protein: CASSSGYGYGYTF.

This clone has more than one count but fewer than ten. V gene TRBV2 combines with J gene TRBJ1-2, with 7 bases fitting TRBD1. The CDR3 contains 14 residues. The V gene end was trimmed by 2 bases and the J gene end by 4 bases; junction bases not matched to a gene: 4. Germline V gives CDR1 SNHLY, CDR2 FYNNEI. The chain's CDR3 is CASSEIGGGYGYTF. In DNA, the CDR3 is TGTGCCAGCAGTGAAATAGGGGGCGGCTATGGCTACACCTTC.

V and J are TRBV5-4 and TRBJ1-6; a weak D match, TRBD1 (6 bases). With 3 bases removed from V and 9 bases from J, the gap between germline ends came to 10 bases. The CDR3 has 13 residues. Germline loops: CDR1 SGHNT, CDR2 YYREEE (reference sequence). The CDR3 coding sequence is TGTGCCAGCAGCTGGACAGTCTCTTCACCCCTCCACTTT. It encodes CASSWTVSSPLHF.

The chain employs TRBV6-1 and TRBJ1-1, with a possible D match to TRBD1 (6 bases). The CDR3 totals 14 residues. The germline V gene encodes CDR1 MNHNS and CDR2 SASEGT. Trimming took off 0 bases at V and 3 bases at J, with 8 bases between the two ends. CDR3 DNA sequence: TGTGCCAGCAGTGAAGCAGGGGGGTACACTGAAGCTTTCTTT. Protein sequence: CASSEAGGYTEAFF.